One sample yielded the 10 T cell receptor beta chains listed below, sequenced in a study of CD8 T cells in Susac syndrome. Roughly 0.45 to 1 ug RNA was reverse transcribed with random hexamers. Via MiXCR, TCRdb re-called the immunoSEQ multiplex PCR reads, giving one row per CDR3 protein. The top ten hold over 0.11% of the sample, which has 150,000 to 200,000 distinct CDR3 sequences, 90% to 95% seen once. The specimen sequenced was CD4+ T cells from PBMCs. All receptors come from a human donor in good health.

The chain links TRBV9 to TRBJ1-3, with unresolved D. Germline values: CDR1 SGDLS, CDR2 YYNGEE. V lost 2 bases, J lost 0 bases, and 9 bases lay in between. This CDR3 contains 15 residues. Here the CDR3 DNA reads TGTGCCAGCAGCGTTGGATTCCCCTCTGGAAACACCATATATTTT. Translation: CASSVGFPSGNTIYF.

The chain carries TRBV5-1 and TRBJ2-1, with D uncertain. The CDR3 length is 11 residues. From germline, CDR1 is SGHRS and CDR2 YFSETQ. V shed 1 base and J shed 4 bases, with 0 bases lying between them. CDR3 in DNA: TGCGCCAGCAGCTTGTACAATGAGCAGTTCTTC. Its translation is CASSLYNEQFF.

The chain employs TRBV20-1 and TRBJ2-4; D is undetermined. In germline, CDR1 is DFQATT, CDR2 SNEGSKA (reference sequence). CDR3 size: 15 residues. The germline V and J ends were trimmed by 1 base and 0 bases, with 10 bases remaining between them. CDR3 DNA sequence: TGCAGTGCTAGAGCACCGGTTCTAGCCAAAAACATTCAGTACTTC. It is translated as CSARAPVLAKNIQYF.

The V call is TRBV20-1, the J call TRBJ1-1; D may be TRBD1 (6 bases). The germline V and J ends were trimmed by 3 bases and 11 bases, with 10 bases remaining between them. CDR1 is DFQATT and CDR2 is SNEGSKA in the germline V gene (reference sequence). There are 10 residues in the CDR3. The CDR3 spells CSARGGAAFF. The CDR3 bases are TGCAGTGCTAGGGGGGGGGCGGCTTTCTTT.

The chain recombines TRBV24-1 with TRBJ2-2; D is possibly TRBD1 (6 bases). The length of the CDR3 is 16 residues. CDR1 is KGHDR and CDR2 is SFDVKD in the germline V gene. The V end lost 3 bases, the J end lost 0 bases, and 10 bases lay between the germline ends. The CDR3 here is CATSDADSTNTGELFF. For the CDR3, the DNA is TGTGCCACCAGTGATGCGGACAGCACGAACACCGGGGAGCTGTTTTTT.

The CDR3 nucleotides read TGTGCCAGTAGTATCCAGGGGACCAGCAATCAGCCCCAGCATTTT. This translates into CASSIQGTSNQPQHF. V gene TRBV19 combines with J gene TRBJ1-5; tentative D call: TRBD1 (6 bases). This CDR3 comprises 15 residues. The germline V and J ends were trimmed by 3 bases and 1 base, with 10 bases remaining between them. The V gene's germline CDR1 is LNHDA and CDR2 SQIVND (reference sequence). The variable domain in full, completed from reference TRBV19 and TRBJ1-5, reads DGGITQSPKYLFRKEGQNVTLSCEQNLNHDAMYWYRQDPGQGLRLIYYSQIVNDFQKGDIAEGYSVSREKKESFPLTVTSAQKNPTAFYLCASSIQGTSNQPQHFGDGTRLSIL.

The chain is built from TRBV5-6 and TRBJ2-3; 8 bases are shared with TRBD1. Germline assignment: CDR1 SGHDT and CDR2 YYEEEE. There are 16 residues in the CDR3. Losses at the gene ends were 0 bases for V and 3 bases for J; bases not matched to a gene: 6. CDR3: CASSLDRGVVTDTQYF. The CDR3 region has the DNA TGTGCCAGCAGCTTGGACAGGGGGGTGGTAACAGATACGCAGTATTTT.

The sample holds one count of this clonotype. The V call is TRBV7-2, the J call TRBJ2-1, with 11 bases that match TRBD1. Germline assignment: CDR1 SGHTA and CDR2 FQGNSA. This CDR3 has 14 amino acids. Unmatched junction bases numbered 3, after V lost 5 bases and J lost 6 bases. The CDR3 nucleotides read TGTGCCAGCAGCCGCGGGACAGGGGGCAATGAGCAGTTCTTC. It is translated as CASSRGTGGNEQFF. Filled out from reference TRBV7-2 and TRBJ2-1, the complete variable domain reads GAGVSQSPSNKVTEKGKDVELRCDPISGHTALYWYRQSLGQGLEFLIYFQGNSAPDKSGLPSDRFSAERTGGSVSTLTIQRTQQEDSAVYLCASSRGTGGNEQFFGPGTRLTVL.

The chain carries TRBV2 and TRBJ2-7, with D possibly being TRBD1 (6 bases). V was trimmed by 5 bases and J by 2 bases, leaving 16 bases between them. The V gene's germline CDR1 is SNHLY and CDR2 FYNNEI. The CDR3 has 15 residues. The CDR3 DNA follows: TGTGCCAGCAGTTTAACAGGGACCGAGGCCTACGAGCAGTACTTC. Translated: CASSLTGTEAYEQYF.

The genes are TRBV20-1 and TRBJ2-3; unclear D gene. The CDR3 sequence is 13 residues long. The germline V and J ends were trimmed by 6 bases and 0 bases, with 10 bases remaining between them. Germline V gene data show CDR1 as DFQATT and CDR2 as SNEGSKA (reference sequence). CDR3 DNA sequence: TGCAGTGCCGTGGACGGCAGCACAGATACGCAGTATTTT. This codes for CSAVDGSTDTQYF.